These T cell receptor beta chains were read from a single sample in a study of shared clonotypes between healthy human individuals. The data were produced by immunoSEQ multiplex PCR, yet TCRdb's version contains in-frame clones alone and is incomplete. The sample includes about 670,000 clones, about three quarters of them seen just once. Source material: memory CD4+ T cells sorted from blood. The source is a woman under 40 in good health. Each CDR3 is given without its conserved first and last residue. Each record gives: CDR3 protein, D gene, V gene. The D gene is left open where the match is weak.

cdr3_aa: SVKVSATDTQY; d_call: NA; v_call: TRBV29-1
cdr3_aa: ASRKGLAGGKADTQY; d_call: TRBD2; v_call: TRBV28
cdr3_aa: ASSVGGGETEAF; d_call: NA; v_call: TRBV9
cdr3_aa: ASSALEGRAYNEQF; d_call: TRBD2; v_call: TRBV7-6
cdr3_aa: ASSLTGGAAQPQH; d_call: TRBD1; v_call: TRBV5-1
cdr3_aa: ASSLTVNTGELF; d_call: NA; v_call: TRBV5-1
cdr3_aa: AISVGQGIAHEQY; d_call: TRBD1; v_call: TRBV10-3
cdr3_aa: ASSLLMASGSPEQY; d_call: TRBD2; v_call: TRBV28
cdr3_aa: ASSEADRGLYEQY; d_call: TRBD1; v_call: TRBV4-1
cdr3_aa: ASSGGGIKDPTDTQY; d_call: NA; v_call: TRBV7-6
cdr3_aa: ASSQTDGNEKLF; d_call: NA; v_call: TRBV9
cdr3_aa: ASPDPKHYEQY; d_call: NA; v_call: TRBV5-1
cdr3_aa: ASRPGTGRANYGYT; d_call: TRBD1; v_call: TRBV19
cdr3_aa: ASSSNEKLF; d_call: NA; v_call: TRBV27
cdr3_aa: ASSIRLADTYNEQF; d_call: TRBD2; v_call: TRBV19
cdr3_aa: ASSLGGGAAGGNEQF; d_call: TRBD2; v_call: TRBV11-3
cdr3_aa: ASSTSVSGHLTDTQY; d_call: NA; v_call: TRBV5-4
cdr3_aa: ASSFQGEETQY; d_call: NA; v_call: TRBV5-1
cdr3_aa: ASSAGQGRVGYT; d_call: TRBD1; v_call: TRBV25-1